The entry below gives a single T cell receptor (beta chain) sequence along with its context. This sample was included in a study of blood T cell repertoires in COVID-19. Study background: Sites in the United States, Italy and Spain provided acute and convalescent COVID-19 samples.

The length of the CDR3 is 16 residues. Trimming removed 0 bases at V and 9 bases at J, with 18 bases between. Looked up from germline, CDR1 is GTSNPN and CDR2 is SVGIG (reference sequence). Generated by immunoSEQ multiplex PCR, the TCRdb table keeps only in-frame clones and is missing some. Of about 250,000 clones listed, roughly 80% are singletons. V and J are TRBV30 and TRBJ1-6, with TRBD1 as a possible D gene (6 bases). Sequenced: peripheral blood. The TCR originated in a man aged 80 or over with acute or convalescent COVID-19. Written as DNA, the CDR3 is TGTGCCTGGAGTGTTATCCGCGGGGGCGGTGGTTCACCCCTCCACTTT. Translating gives CAWSVIRGGGGSPLHF.